Listed here are 27 T cell receptor beta chains from one sample, sequenced in a study of cytomegalovirus exposure and HLA in healthy donors. In the PCR, 60 Vbeta and 13 Jbeta primers were used. TCRdb keeps only in-frame clones here, not all; method: immunoSEQ multiplex PCR. The sample includes about 140,000 clones, 77% of them seen just once. The sequenced material came from PBMCs. The receptors here all came from a female donor in good health and CMV-seronegative.

The CDR3: CAISDGEGGSNVGYTF. CDR3 in DNA: TGTGCCATCAGCGATGGAGAAGGGGGCTCTAACGTAGGCTACACCTTC. This sequence joins TRBV10-3 and TRBJ1-2, with 7 bases that match TRBD1. From germline, CDR1 is ENHRY and CDR2 SYGVKD. The CDR3 is 16 residues long. Trimming removed 6 bases from V and 8 bases from J; junction bases left unmatched: 18.

V and J are TRBV10-1 and TRBJ1-1; D not resolved. The germline gives CDR1 WNHNN, CDR2 SYGVQD (reference sequence). CDR3 length equals 12 residues. V was pared by 2 bases and J by 5 bases, with 6 bases between. The CDR3 loop reads CASSEGSTEAFF. The DNA of the CDR3 is TGCGCCAGCAGTGAGGGGAGTACTGAAGCTTTCTTT.

The chain links TRBV6-4 to TRBJ1-5; D is uncertain. With 4 bases removed from V and 3 bases from J, the gap between germline ends came to 7 bases. The CDR3 loop spans 13 amino acids. CDR1 and CDR2 (germline): MRHNA, SNTAGT. The CDR3 DNA reads as TGTGCCAGCAGTGCACAGCACAATCAGCCCCAGCATTTT. Its protein is CASSAQHNQPQHF.

V usage is TRBV9 and J usage is TRBJ2-1, with unresolved D. This CDR3 region has 15 residues. From germline, CDR1 is SGDLS and CDR2 YYNGEE. Trimming took 3 bases from V and 0 from J, leaving 10 bases between them. Here the CDR3 reads CASSDRLSSYNEQFF. CDR3 nucleotide sequence: TGTGCCAGCAGCGACCGGTTGAGCTCCTACAATGAGCAGTTCTTC.

The chain combines TRBV2 with TRBJ2-5; D remains unclear. The germline V gene encodes CDR1 SNHLY and CDR2 FYNNEI. V was trimmed by 7 bases and J by 5 bases, leaving 17 bases between them. The CDR3 is 14 amino acids. The CDR3 here is CASIDSPIVETQYF. The DNA for the CDR3 is TGTGCCAGCATAGACTCCCCGATAGTGGAGACCCAGTACTTC.

The rearrangement joins TRBV10-2 to TRBJ2-7, with D possibly TRBD1 on 5 matching bases. V lost 4 bases to trimming and J lost 4 bases, with 11 bases between them. CDR1 is WSHSY, CDR2 SAAADI, per germline. The CDR3 runs to 13 residues. The CDR3 reads CASSAAGRYEQYF. The CDR3 nucleotides are TGCGCCAGCAGTGCCGCAGGGCGATACGAGCAGTACTTC.

The V call is TRBV5-1, the J call TRBJ2-3; 9 positions agree with TRBD2. Trimming cost V 5 bases and J 0 bases; bases outside gene matches: 7. CDR1 and CDR2 (germline): SGHRS, YFSETQ. CDR3 length: 16 amino acids. The CDR3 is CASSSPSGDSTDTQYF. The CDR3 bases are TGCGCCAGCAGTTCACCTAGCGGGGATAGCACAGATACGCAGTATTTT.

V is TRBV7-2 and J is TRBJ1-6; D call uncertain. This CDR3 region has 16 residues. Deletions cut 5 bases from V and 6 bases from J, with 17 bases between. Germline CDR1 reads SGHTA; CDR2 reads FQGNSA. CDR3 bases: TGTGCCAGCAGCCTATCCTCTCATCCCGGTAATTCACCCCTCCACTTT. Amino acid sequence: CASSLSSHPGNSPLHF.

The chain has TRBV11-3 and TRBJ2-1; a weak D match, TRBD2 (6 bases). The CDR3 runs 15 residues. The germline V gene encodes CDR1 SGHNT and CDR2 YENEEA. Deletions cut 4 bases from V and 1 base from J, with 11 bases between. In DNA form, the CDR3 reads TGTGCCAGCAGCTGGAGGGCCGTTTCCTACAATGAGCAGTTCTTC. Protein sequence: CASSWRAVSYNEQFF.

The chain carries TRBV19 and TRBJ2-1; the match to TRBD1 covers 7 bases. J lost 1 base, V lost 6 bases, and 6 bases had no gene match. The CDR3 is 15 residues long. CDR1 is LNHDA, CDR2 SQIVND, per germline (reference sequence). CDR3 nucleotide sequence: TGTGCCAGTAGCCTCGACAGGGATTCCTACAATGAGCAGTTCTTC. As protein: CASSLDRDSYNEQFF.

The chain is built from TRBV27 and TRBJ2-1, with a tentative D call TRBD2 (5 bases). CDR3 length: 15 residues. Germline V gene data show CDR1 as MNHEY and CDR2 as SMNVEV (reference sequence). The V gene lost 6 bases and the J gene lost 4 bases, with 16 bases spanning the gap. The CDR3 loop reads CASRREWERYNEQFF. In DNA form, the CDR3 reads TGTGCCAGCAGGAGGGAATGGGAGAGGTACAATGAGCAGTTCTTC.

The rearrangement uses TRBV13 and TRBJ2-7; 9 nucleotides agree with TRBD1. The CDR3 runs to 14 residues. V lost 5 bases and J lost 2; bases outside the gene matches: 4. Germline V lookup: CDR1 PRHDT, CDR2 FYEKMQ (reference sequence). CDR3 sequence reads: CASSEGTGPYEQYF. The CDR3 nucleotides are TGTGCCAGCAGCGAGGGGACAGGGCCCTACGAGCAGTACTTC.

The genes are TRBV5-6 and TRBJ2-1; weak D call: TRBD2 (6 bases). Per germline, CDR1 SGHDT and CDR2 YYEEEE. This CDR3 has 15 residues. V lost 0 bases to trimming and J lost 4 bases, with 11 bases between them. In DNA, the CDR3 is TGTGCCAGCAGCTTGGTCTGGGCGGGGTACAATGAGCAGTTCTTC. This encodes CASSLVWAGYNEQFF. Complete variable domain (other parts from reference TRBV5-6 and TRBJ2-1): DAGVTQSPTHLIKTRGQQVTLRCSPKSGHDTVSWYQQALGQGPQFIFQYYEEEERQRGNFPDRFSGHQFPNYSSELNVNALLLGDSALYLCASSLVWAGYNEQFFGPGTRLTVL.

The CDR3 is CASSVYIAAQETQYF. In nucleotides, the CDR3 is TGTGCCAGCAGCGTATATATAGCGGCCCAAGAGACCCAGTACTTC. The genes are TRBV9 and TRBJ2-5; possibly TRBD2 for D (6 bases). Trimming removed 1 base from V and 1 base from J, with 11 bases in between. CDR1 is SGDLS and CDR2 is YYNGEE in the germline V gene. This CDR3 comprises 15 residues.

The rearrangement uses TRBV28 and TRBJ1-5; TRBD1 matches at 7 bases. Germline trimming cut 4 bases from V and 2 bases from J; bases unmatched to any gene: 5. The CDR3 is 15 residues long. Germline CDR1 reads MDHEN; CDR2 reads SYDVKM. CDR3: CASSWTGTGNQPQHF. CDR3 nucleotide sequence: TGTGCCAGCAGTTGGACCGGGACAGGCAATCAGCCCCAGCATTTT. The variable domain in full, with the rest retrieved from reference TRBV28 and TRBJ1-5, is DVKVTQSSRYLVKRTGEKVFLECVQDMDHENMFWYRQDPGLGLRLIYFSYDVKMKEKGDIPEGYSVSREKKERFSLILESASTNQTSMYLCASSWTGTGNQPQHFGDGTRLSIL.

Concerning this clone itself: This could be a read error, since a much larger clone is one nucleotide away. At the DNA level, this CDR3 is encoded by other sequences in the same sample as well. The V and J genes are TRBV6-5 and TRBJ1-2; D might be TRBD1 (6 bases). Trimming stripped 5 bases from V and 8 bases from J, with 9 bases between. Germline-derived CDR1 and CDR2 are MNHEY and SVGAGI. The CDR3 sequence is 11 residues long. The CDR3 DNA sequence: TGTGCCAGCAGTCCAGGGGACGGCTACACCTTC. Protein: CASSPGDGYTF.

V is TRBV19 and J is TRBJ2-7, with TRBD2 matching 10 bases. Germline CDR1 and CDR2: LNHDA and SQIVND (reference sequence). The length of the CDR3 is 16 residues. V dropped 3 bases and J dropped 3; count of bases not matched to a gene: 8. The CDR3 here is CASSITLAGDLYEQYF. Written as DNA, the CDR3 is TGTGCCAGTAGTATTACCCTAGCGGGAGATCTCTACGAGCAGTACTTC.

The chain combines TRBV6-5 with TRBJ2-6; TRBD1 is a possible D gene (5 bases). The CDR3 is 15 residues long. From germline, CDR1 is MNHEY and CDR2 SVGAGI. Between the trimmed V and J ends, which lost 6 bases and 0 bases, there was a span of 9 bases. The CDR3: CASSAQVSGANVLTF. CDR3 nucleotide sequence: TGTGCCAGCAGCGCACAGGTCTCTGGGGCCAACGTCCTGACTTTC.

This clone has a single count. Germline is not matched at one junction end, which may reflect a read error. V and J are TRBV7-9 and TRBJ1-1, with 9 bases lining up with TRBD1. CDR1 is SEHNR and CDR2 is FQNEAQ in the germline V gene (reference sequence). This CDR3 spans 15 amino acids. CDR3 DNA: TGTTCCAGCAGCCCAACGGGACAGGGGAACACTGAAGCTTTCTTT. This translates into CSSSPTGQGNTEAFF.

The chain has TRBV9 and TRBJ2-7, with D tentatively TRBD2 (5 bases). With 0 bases removed from V and 2 bases from J, the gap between germline ends came to 12 bases. Germline V gene sequence: CDR1 SGDLS, CDR2 YYNGEE. The CDR3 runs to 15 residues. The CDR3 DNA follows: TGTGCCAGCAGCGTAGGAGAGGGCTTCGCCTACGAGCAGTACTTC. This translates into CASSVGEGFAYEQYF. Full variable domain (outside the CDR3, taken from reference TRBV9 and TRBJ2-7): DSGVTQTPKHLITATGQRVTLRCSPRSGDLSVYWYQQSLDQGLQFLIQYYNGEERAKGNILERFSAQQFPDLHSELNLSSLELGDSALYFCASSVGEGFAYEQYFGPGTRLTVT.

The V and J genes are TRBV7-2 and TRBJ1-4, with 8 bases identical to TRBD1. With V trimmed by 1 base and J by 8 bases, 6 bases remained unmatched. The CDR3 runs to 15 residues. The germline gives CDR1 SGHTA, CDR2 FQGNSA. In DNA, the CDR3 is TGTGCCAGCAGCTTAGTTTTGAGGACAGGGGAAAAACTGTTTTTT. It specifies CASSLVLRTGEKLFF. Using reference TRBV7-2 and TRBJ1-4 for the parts outside the CDR3, the full variable domain is GAGVSQSPSNKVTEKGKDVELRCDPISGHTALYWYRQSLGQGLEFLIYFQGNSAPDKSGLPSDRFSAERTGGSVSTLTIQRTQQEDSAVYLCASSLVLRTGEKLFFGSGTQLSVL.

The chain employs TRBV2 and TRBJ1-1; perhaps TRBD1 as D (5 bases). CDR3 length equals 12 residues. Germline CDR1 and CDR2: SNHLY and FYNNEI. The ends were cut back, 2 bases at V and 7 bases at J, with 8 bases in the middle. Here the CDR3 reads CASSEIGGEAFF. CDR3 bases: TGTGCCAGCAGTGAAATCGGGGGTGAAGCTTTCTTT.

V usage is TRBV29-1 and J usage is TRBJ2-5; unclear D gene. CDR1 is SQVTM, CDR2 ANQGSEA, per germline. The CDR3 runs to 14 residues. V was clipped by 4 bases and J by 4 bases, with 16 bases between them. The CDR3 sequence is CSVVRHPDGETQYF. CDR3 DNA sequence: TGCAGCGTTGTGAGACACCCAGACGGAGAGACCCAGTACTTC.

This clone was detected a few times. J is TRBJ1-4 and V is TRBV29-1, with unresolved D. Deletions cut 6 bases from V and 4 bases from J, with 15 bases between. The CDR3 spans 14 residues. Per the germline V gene, CDR1 is SQVTM and CDR2 is ANQGSEA. The chain's CDR3 is CSVRIGSDNEKLFF. The CDR3 coding sequence is TGCAGCGTGCGGATCGGGTCGGATAATGAAAAACTGTTTTTT. Full variable domain (rest looked up from reference TRBV29-1 and TRBJ1-4): SAVISQKPSRDICQRGTSLTIQCQVDSQVTMMFWYRQQPGQSLTLIATANQGSEATYESGFVIDKFPISRPNLTFSTLTVSNMSPEDSSIYLCSVRIGSDNEKLFFGSGTQLSVL.

This rearrangement joins TRBV9 to TRBJ2-5, with 12 bases aligning to TRBD1. CDR3 length: 16 residues. Germline CDR1 and CDR2: SGDLS and YYNGEE. V lost 4 bases and J lost 5; bases outside the gene matches: 9. The CDR3 is CASSLRGTGGLETQYF. The DNA of the CDR3 is TGTGCCAGCAGCCTCCGAGGGACAGGGGGCTTGGAGACCCAGTACTTC. Full variable domain (missing parts from reference TRBV9 and TRBJ2-5): DSGVTQTPKHLITATGQRVTLRCSPRSGDLSVYWYQQSLDQGLQFLIQYYNGEERAKGNILERFSAQQFPDLHSELNLSSLELGDSALYFCASSLRGTGGLETQYFGPGTRLLVL.

This clone appeared once. The junction does not match germline at one end; this may be a read error. The same CDR3 can be traced to other DNA sequences in this sample. This chain uses TRBV30 with TRBJ1-1, with a tentative D call TRBD1 (5 bases). The CDR3 runs to 12 residues. CDR1 and CDR2 from the germline V gene are GTSNPN and SVGIG (reference sequence). CDR3 nucleotide sequence: TGTGCCTGGATGACAGTCGGGACTGAAGCCTTCTTT. Its translation: CAWMTVGTEAFF.

J is TRBJ1-1 and V is TRBV9; D is ambiguous. CDR3 size: 13 residues. The germline V gene has CDR1 SGDLS and CDR2 YYNGEE. V was pared by 2 bases and J by 0 bases, with 5 bases between. The CDR3 coding sequence is TGTGCCAGCAGCGTTGACATGAACACTGAAGCTTTCTTT. The encoded protein is CASSVDMNTEAFF.